The source of this T cell receptor beta chain is a study of cytomegalovirus exposure and HLA in healthy donors. Trimming left V 5 bases short and J 2 bases short, with 9 bases between. The CDR3 extends over 13 amino acids. From germline, CDR1 is SGHTA and CDR2 FQGNSA. The PCR had 60 Vbeta and 13 Jbeta primers. Sequenced by immunoSEQ multiplex PCR; TCRdb stores in-frame clones only, minus some. Of approximately 110,000 clones in the sample, about 81% were seen once. The receptor comes from a woman aged 25-40 years in good health and CMV-seronegative. Sequencing was done on a sample of PBMCs. This chain links TRBV7-2 with TRBJ2-5; a possible D gene is TRBD1 (5 bases). CDR3 region: CASSHNRQETQYF. Written as DNA, the CDR3 is TGTGCCAGCAGCCACAACAGGCAAGAGACCCAGTACTTC. The whole variable domain, filled in from reference TRBV7-2 and TRBJ2-5, reads GAGVSQSPSNKVTEKGKDVELRCDPISGHTALYWYRQSLGQGLEFLIYFQGNSAPDKSGLPSDRFSAERTGGSVSTLTIQRTQQEDSAVYLCASSHNRQETQYFGPGTRLLVL.